In this sample, the clone carrying this T cell receptor beta chain turned up once. No antigen is known for it. These data come from a study of cytomegalovirus exposure and HLA in healthy donors. Study outcomes and limitations: Looking again later, the authors saw that most CMV-associated TCR beta chains seemed HLA-restricted. Previous analysis showed most TCR beta V segments were productive about 87% or about 30% of the time. Sequencing likely produced, as an artifact, a cluster of highly shared sequence variants. The study recorded about 160 TCR beta chains that were cytomegalovirus-associated.

V shed 3 bases and J 1 base; nucleotides not matched to a gene: 4. Germline assignment: CDR1 SGHVS and CDR2 FQNEAQ. The CDR3 length is 15 residues. Vbeta (60) and Jbeta (13) primers were used in the PCR. Assay used: immunoSEQ multiplex PCR; TCRdb lists only in-frame clones, some missing. This sample carries under 150,000 clones, around 77% of them seen once, and the ten largest clones take under 1.5%. Sequenced: PBMCs. The clonotype comes from a man aged 50 to 59 in good health and CMV-seronegative. This rearrangement joins TRBV7-8 to TRBJ2-7; 9 bases match TRBD1. In DNA, the CDR3 is TGTGCCAGCAGCTTCGGGACAGGGAGATCCTACGAGCAGTACTTC. The encoded protein is CASSFGTGRSYEQYF.